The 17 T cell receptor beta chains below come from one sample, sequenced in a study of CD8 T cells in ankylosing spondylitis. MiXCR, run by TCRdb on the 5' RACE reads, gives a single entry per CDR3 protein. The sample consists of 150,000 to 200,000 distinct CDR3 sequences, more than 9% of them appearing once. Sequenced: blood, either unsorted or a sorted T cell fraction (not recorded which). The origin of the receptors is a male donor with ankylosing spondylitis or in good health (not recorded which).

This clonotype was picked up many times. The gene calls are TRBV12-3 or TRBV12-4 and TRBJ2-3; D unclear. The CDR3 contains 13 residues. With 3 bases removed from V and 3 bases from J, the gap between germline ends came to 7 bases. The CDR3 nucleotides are TGTGCCAGCAGTTTTGAGAGAACAGATACGCAGTATTTT. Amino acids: CASSFERTDTQYF.

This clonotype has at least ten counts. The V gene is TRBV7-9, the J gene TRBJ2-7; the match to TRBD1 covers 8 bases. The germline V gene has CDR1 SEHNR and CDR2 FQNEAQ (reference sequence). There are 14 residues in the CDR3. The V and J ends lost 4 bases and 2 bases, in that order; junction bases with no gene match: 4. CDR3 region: CASSSRTGTYEQYF. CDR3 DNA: TGTGCCAGCAGCTCCCGGACAGGGACCTACGAGCAGTACTTC.

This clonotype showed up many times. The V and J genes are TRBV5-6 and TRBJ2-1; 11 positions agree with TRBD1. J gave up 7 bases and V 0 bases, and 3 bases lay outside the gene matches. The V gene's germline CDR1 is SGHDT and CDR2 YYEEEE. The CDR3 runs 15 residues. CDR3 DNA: TGTGCCAGCAGCTTGGTGGACAGGGGGCGGAATGAGCAGTTCTTC. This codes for CASSLVDRGRNEQFF.

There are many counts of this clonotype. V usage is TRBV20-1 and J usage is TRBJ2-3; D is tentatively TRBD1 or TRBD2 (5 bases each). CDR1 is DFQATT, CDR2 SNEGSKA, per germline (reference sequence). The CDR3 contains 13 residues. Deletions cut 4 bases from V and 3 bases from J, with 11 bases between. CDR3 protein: CSAIPGATDTQYF. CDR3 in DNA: TGCAGTGCTATCCCCGGGGCGACAGATACGCAGTATTTT.

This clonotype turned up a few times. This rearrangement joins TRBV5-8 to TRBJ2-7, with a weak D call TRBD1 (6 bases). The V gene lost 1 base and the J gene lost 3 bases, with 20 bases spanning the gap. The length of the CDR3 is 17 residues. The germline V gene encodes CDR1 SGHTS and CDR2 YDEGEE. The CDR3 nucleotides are TGTGCCAGCAGCTTGAAGTTTGATTCAGGGGTGAGCTACGAGCAGTACTTC. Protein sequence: CASSLKFDSGVSYEQYF.

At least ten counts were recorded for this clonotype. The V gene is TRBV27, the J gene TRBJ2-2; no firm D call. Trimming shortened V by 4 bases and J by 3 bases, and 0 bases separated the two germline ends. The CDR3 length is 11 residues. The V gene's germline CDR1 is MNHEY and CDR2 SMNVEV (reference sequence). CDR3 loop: CASSYTGELFF. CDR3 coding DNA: TGTGCCAGCAGTTACACCGGGGAGCTGTTTTTT.

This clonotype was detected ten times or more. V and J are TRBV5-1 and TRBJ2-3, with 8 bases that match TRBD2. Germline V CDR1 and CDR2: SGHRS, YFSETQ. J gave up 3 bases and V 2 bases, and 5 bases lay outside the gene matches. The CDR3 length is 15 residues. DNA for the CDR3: TGCGCCAGCAGCTTAGCGGGAGCGGAGACAGATACGCAGTATTTT. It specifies CASSLAGAETDTQYF.

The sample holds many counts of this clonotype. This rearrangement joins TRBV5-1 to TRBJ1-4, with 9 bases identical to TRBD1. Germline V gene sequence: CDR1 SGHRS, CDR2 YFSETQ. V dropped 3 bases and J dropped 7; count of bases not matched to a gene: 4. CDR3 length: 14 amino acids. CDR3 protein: CASSSLDRGEKLFF. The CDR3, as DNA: TGCGCCAGCAGCTCGTTGGACAGGGGTGAAAAACTGTTTTTT.

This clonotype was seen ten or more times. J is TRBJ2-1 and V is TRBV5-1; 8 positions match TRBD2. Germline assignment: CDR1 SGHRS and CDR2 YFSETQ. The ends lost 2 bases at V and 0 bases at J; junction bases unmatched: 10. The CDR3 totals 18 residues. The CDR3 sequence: CASSLTISGRRSYNEQFF. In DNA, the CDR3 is TGCGCCAGCAGCTTAACGATAAGCGGGAGACGCTCCTACAATGAGCAGTTCTTC.

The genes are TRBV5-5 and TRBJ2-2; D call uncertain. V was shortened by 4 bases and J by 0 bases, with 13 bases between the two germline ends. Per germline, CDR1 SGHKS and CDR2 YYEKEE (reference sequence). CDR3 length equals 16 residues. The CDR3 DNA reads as TGTGCCAGCAGCCCCTCCGGGTACCCGAACACCGGGGAGCTGTTTTTT. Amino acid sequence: CASSPSGYPNTGELFF.

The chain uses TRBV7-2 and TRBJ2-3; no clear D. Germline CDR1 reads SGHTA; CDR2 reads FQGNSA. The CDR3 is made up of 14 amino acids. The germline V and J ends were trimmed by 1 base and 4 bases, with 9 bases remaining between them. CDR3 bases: TGTGCCAGCAGCTTAGGTCGCCTGCCAGATACGCAGTATTTT. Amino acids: CASSLGRLPDTQYF.

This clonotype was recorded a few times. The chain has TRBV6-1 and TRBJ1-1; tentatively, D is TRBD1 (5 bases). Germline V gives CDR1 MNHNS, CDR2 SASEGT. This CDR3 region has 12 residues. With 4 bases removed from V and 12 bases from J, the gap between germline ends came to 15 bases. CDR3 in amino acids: CASSARGLETFF. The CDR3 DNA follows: TGTGCCAGCAGTGCTCGGGGACTAGAGACTTTCTTT.

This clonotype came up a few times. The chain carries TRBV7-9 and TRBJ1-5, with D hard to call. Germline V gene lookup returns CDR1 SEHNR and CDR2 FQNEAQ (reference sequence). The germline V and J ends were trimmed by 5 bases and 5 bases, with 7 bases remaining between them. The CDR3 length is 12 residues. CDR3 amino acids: CASSPVHQPQHF. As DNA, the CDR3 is TGTGCCAGCAGCCCGGTCCATCAGCCCCAGCATTTT.

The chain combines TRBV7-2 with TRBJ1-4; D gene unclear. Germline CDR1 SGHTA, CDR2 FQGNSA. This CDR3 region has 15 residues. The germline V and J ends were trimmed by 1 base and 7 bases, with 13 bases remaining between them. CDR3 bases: TGTGCCAGCAGCTTAGAAGGATACTCCTCTGAAAAACTGTTTTTT. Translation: CASSLEGYSSEKLFF.

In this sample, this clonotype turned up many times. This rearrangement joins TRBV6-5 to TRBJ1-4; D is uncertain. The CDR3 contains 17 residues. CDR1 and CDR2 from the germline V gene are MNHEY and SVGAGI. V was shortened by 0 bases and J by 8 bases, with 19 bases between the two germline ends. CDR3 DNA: TGTGCCAGCAGTTACTCGACTGGGCCGGGGAGTGGGGAAAAACTGTTTTTT. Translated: CASSYSTGPGSGEKLFF.

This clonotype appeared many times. The CDR3 here is CAISETAGTWFF. CDR3 bases: TGTGCCATCAGTGAGACGGCGGGAACGTGGTTCTTC. V usage is TRBV10-3 and J usage is TRBJ2-1, with a weak D call TRBD2 (6 bases). CDR3 length: 12 residues. V was clipped by 2 bases and J by 15 bases, with 14 bases between them. Germline CDR1 is ENHRY and CDR2 is SYGVKD.

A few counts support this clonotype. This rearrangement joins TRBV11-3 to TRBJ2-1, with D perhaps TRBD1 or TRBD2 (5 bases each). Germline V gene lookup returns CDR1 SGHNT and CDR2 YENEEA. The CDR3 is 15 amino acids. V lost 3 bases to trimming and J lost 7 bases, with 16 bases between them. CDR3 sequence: CASSFTGAGWNEQFF. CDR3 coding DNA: TGTGCCAGCAGCTTCACCGGGGCTGGGTGGAATGAGCAGTTCTTC.